This is a list of T cell receptor beta chains from one sample in a study of cytomegalovirus exposure and HLA in healthy donors. Repertoires were generated with immunoSEQ multiplex PCR, while TCRdb's copy carries only in-frame clones and drops some. The top ten hold about 10% of the sample, which has some 100,000 clones, around 77% seen once. Sequencing was done on a sample of PBMCs. These receptors originate from a man between 35 and 55 years old in good health and CMV-seropositive. The CDR3 runs from the conserved cysteine through the conserved F or W. A D gene is named only where the DNA matches it firmly. Size is stated for part of the rows, as once, few or many counts, or as a class when the clone is expanded.

d_call	v_call	j_call	clone_size	cdr3_nt	cdr3_aa
TRBD1	TRBV6-5	TRBJ1-6	NA	TGTGCCAGCAGTTACGAAATGGGACAGGGGATTTCACCCCTCCACTTT	CASSYEMGQGISPLHF
TRBD1	TRBV7-7	TRBJ2-7	NA	TGTGCTAGCAGCAAGACAGGGTCTTACGAGCAGTACTTC	CASSKTGSYEQYF
TRBD2	TRBV11-1	TRBJ2-7	NA	TGTGCCAGCAGCCGGGGGGGCCTCTACGAGCAGTACTTC	CASSRGGLYEQYF
TRBD2	TRBV5-1	TRBJ2-4	NA	TGCGCCAGCAGCCCGGGGGGAACCAAAAACAGTCAGTACTTC	CASSPGGTKNSQYF
TRBD1	TRBV29-1	TRBJ2-7	NA	TGCAGCGCATCGGACAGGGGGTATGGCGAGCAGTACTTC	CSASDRGYGEQYF
NA	TRBV11-3	TRBJ2-1	few	TGTGCCAGCAGCCTCGGGACCTACAATGAGCAGTTCTTC	CASSLGTYNEQFF
NA	TRBV11-2	TRBJ1-3	NA	TGTGCCAGCAGCTTAATGGGGGGAATGACCATATATTTT	CASSLMGGMTIYF
NA	TRBV28	TRBJ1-3	NA	TGTGCCAGCAGTTTGAGCAGGCTCGCCATATATTTT	CASSLSRLAIYF
NA	TRBV28	TRBJ1-2	NA	TGTGCCAGCAGTTCCCCTTACGGGGATGGCTACACCTTC	CASSSPYGDGYTF
NA	TRBV7-2	TRBJ2-7	NA	TGTGCCAGCAGCTTCCCAGGGTATGACGAGCAGTACTTC	CASSFPGYDEQYF
NA	TRBV11-3	TRBJ2-2	NA	TGTGCCAGCAGCCCAGAAGCGGGCGGATTCACCGGGGAGCTGTTTTTT	CASSPEAGGFTGELFF
TRBD1	TRBV6-5	TRBJ1-5	NA	TGTGCCAGCAGATCCGCCACAGGGGGCGGTCAGCCCCAGCATTTT	CASRSATGGGQPQHF
TRBD2	TRBV5-1	TRBJ2-1	NA	TGCGCCAGCAGCCTCGCTAGCGGGGGGGCTCATGAGCAGTTCTTC	CASSLASGGAHEQFF
TRBD2	TRBV10-3	TRBJ2-7	NA	TGTGCCATCACAGAGCGGGGGGACTCCTACGAGCAGTACTTC	CAITERGDSYEQYF
NA	TRBV28	TRBJ1-5	NA	TGTGCCAGCAGTTTGCTTTTCGGGGGCAATCAGCCCCAGCATTTT	CASSLLFGGNQPQHF
NA	TRBV9	TRBJ2-3	once	TGTGCCAGCAGCGTAGAGGAGAACCTACCACAAGATACGCAGTATTTT	CASSVEENLPQDTQYF
TRBD1	TRBV28	TRBJ1-2	NA	TGTGCCAGCAATACTCACCCGGGACAGCGGGCGCATGGCTACACCTTC	CASNTHPGQRAHGYTF
TRBD1	TRBV28	TRBJ1-2	NA	TGTGCCAGCAGTTCGCCGGGGACAGGGGGTCAGGGCTACACCTTC	CASSSPGTGGQGYTF
TRBD2	TRBV2	TRBJ2-3	NA	TGTGCCAGCAGTTTAGCGGGGGGGCCTCCAGATACGCAGTATTTT	CASSLAGGPPDTQYF
TRBD2	TRBV29-1	TRBJ2-3	NA	TGCAGCGCCCAATTAGGACTAGCGGGGAGCACAGATACGCAGTATTTT	CSAQLGLAGSTDTQYF
TRBD1	TRBV7-2	TRBJ1-2	NA	TGTGCCAGCAGCTTAGCTGGGACAGGAGCTAACTATGGCTACACCTTC	CASSLAGTGANYGYTF
NA	TRBV29-1	TRBJ2-1	NA	TGCAGCGTTGTCGTCACGGGTCTGCCCCCGCGTGAGCAGTTCTTC	CSVVVTGLPPREQFF
NA	TRBV5-1	TRBJ1-3	few	TGCGCCACCAAGGGGGATTCTGGAAACACCATATATTTT	CATKGDSGNTIYF
NA	TRBV19	TRBJ2-1	NA	TGTGCCAGTAGTATACAGCTAGTCCCCCCAAAGCATGAGCAGTTCTTC	CASSIQLVPPKHEQFF
TRBD1	TRBV11-2	TRBJ2-7	NA	TGTGCCAGCAGCAGCCGACAGGGGGCTACCTACGAGCAGTACTTC	CASSSRQGATYEQYF
NA	TRBV29-1	TRBJ1-2	NA	TGCAGCGTTGAAGATGGGAGGTTCTATGGCTACACCTTC	CSVEDGRFYGYTF
TRBD1	TRBV27	TRBJ2-7	NA	TGTGCCAGCAGGGAGGGGACAGGGGTTTCGGGGCAGTACTTC	CASREGTGVSGQYF
TRBD1	TRBV7-2	TRBJ1-2	NA	TGTGCCAGCAGCTCATCAGGGGGCGTTGGCTACACCTTC	CASSSSGGVGYTF
NA	TRBV5-1	TRBJ1-2	NA	TGCGCCAGCAGCTTGTACAGTAATGGCTACACCTTC	CASSLYSNGYTF
TRBD2	TRBV14	TRBJ2-1	NA	TGTGCCAGCAGCCAAGAAGCCGAACTAGCGGGGAGATACAATGAGCAGTTCTTC	CASSQEAELAGRYNEQFF
TRBD1	TRBV7-3	TRBJ2-7	few	TGTGCCAGCAGCTCCCTTGCCGGGACAGGCTCCTACGAGCAGTACTTC	CASSSLAGTGSYEQYF
NA	TRBV18	TRBJ2-1	NA	TGTGCCAGCTCACCGGGCTCTTACAATGAGCAGTTCTTC	CASSPGSYNEQFF
NA	TRBV5-6	TRBJ1-5	NA	TGTGCCAGCAGCTTGGGGGCAGGGATCATCGGTCAGCCCCAGCATTTT	CASSLGAGIIGQPQHF
NA	TRBV6-5	TRBJ2-6	NA	TGTGCCAGCAGTGAACTATCTGGGGCCAACGGCCTGACTTTC	CASSELSGANGLTF
TRBD2	TRBV7-2	TRBJ2-2	NA	TGTGCCAGCAGGAGAGTGGGGGGGGTCCCCGGGTCGGAGCTGTTTTTT	CASRRVGGVPGSELFF
NA	TRBV19	TRBJ2-5	once	TGTGCCACCTCACCCTATTACCAAGAGACCCAGTACTTC	CATSPYYQETQYF
TRBD1	TRBV19	TRBJ2-1	NA	TGTGCCAGTATCAGCCAGGGGGTCGGTGAGCAGTTCTTC	CASISQGVGEQFF
TRBD1	TRBV27	TRBJ2-7	NA	TGTGCCAGCAGGACAGGGAGCCTCTACGAGCAGTACTTC	CASRTGSLYEQYF
NA	TRBV7-3	TRBJ1-1	NA	TGTGCCAGCAGCTTAACGGCGGCAGGGTCTGGAGCTTTCTTT	CASSLTAAGSGAFF
TRBD1	TRBV6-4	TRBJ2-3	medium-sized	TGTGCCAGCAGTGAGGGACAGGGGGCAGATACGCAGTATTTT	CASSEGQGADTQYF
NA	TRBV6-5	TRBJ2-2	NA	TGTGCCAGCAGTTCCCTTTTTGGGGCATTTCCCGGGGAGCTGTTTTTT	CASSSLFGAFPGELFF
NA	TRBV11-3	TRBJ2-2	NA	TGTGCCAGCAGACTCGGCACCGGGGAGCTGTTTTTT	CASRLGTGELFF
NA	TRBV11-2	TRBJ2-3	NA	TGTGCCAGCAGCTTAGGATGGGGGGGGCCAGATACGCAGTATTTT	CASSLGWGGPDTQYF
TRBD1	TRBV19	TRBJ2-7	NA	TGTGCCAGTACCGGAGACAGGGGGTACGAGCAGTACTTC	CASTGDRGYEQYF
NA	TRBV5-1	TRBJ1-1	NA	TGCGCCAGCAGCTTTAACATGAACACTGAAGCTTTCTTT	CASSFNMNTEAFF